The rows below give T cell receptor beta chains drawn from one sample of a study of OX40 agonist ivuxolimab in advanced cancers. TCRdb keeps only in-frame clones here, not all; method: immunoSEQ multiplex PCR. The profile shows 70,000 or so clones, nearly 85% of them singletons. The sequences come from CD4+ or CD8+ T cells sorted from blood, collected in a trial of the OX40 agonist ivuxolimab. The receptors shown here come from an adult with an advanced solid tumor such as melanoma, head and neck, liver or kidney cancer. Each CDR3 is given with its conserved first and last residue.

CAISEPGLADNEQFF	TRBV10-3	TRBJ2-1
CSVDRFDEQFF	TRBV29-1	TRBJ2-1
CASRSDPQEHTIYF	TRBV6-1	TRBJ1-3
CASRSGQGASQPQHF	TRBV27	TRBJ1-5
CASSLGQGYGYTF	TRBV7-2	TRBJ1-2
CASSIDLGGWNTEAFF	TRBV19	TRBJ1-1
CASSRGYEQYF	TRBV5-1	-
CASFDSSSNEKLFF	TRBV28	TRBJ1-4
CASSLDRGAPSGYTF	TRBV7-2	TRBJ1-2
CASSLELSRGGVADTQYF	TRBV7-2	TRBJ2-3
CASRGTRYEQYF	TRBV10-2	TRBJ2-7
CTWKTARGGAEFF	TRBV30	TRBJ2-1
CASSTSTRVVAGDYNEQFF	TRBV28	TRBJ2-1
CASSFQGAQYIGYTF	TRBV28	TRBJ1-2
CASSLSRSYYEQYF	TRBV5-1	TRBJ2-7
CASSSKPTGQGAFEQYF	TRBV5-1	TRBJ2-7
CASSRQTRGSNEKLFF	TRBV4-2	TRBJ1-4
CASSLEDTQYF	TRBV5-1	TRBJ2-3
CASSSPGGPATDTQYF	TRBV28	TRBJ2-3
CASSKLGRRTGELFF	TRBV28	TRBJ2-2
CASSLAGPPNEQFF	TRBV7-7	TRBJ2-1
CASSLRGRAYEQYF	TRBV27	TRBJ2-7
CASSSLGRAGDTQYF	TRBV7-9	TRBJ2-3
CASRRQGYEQYF	TRBV11-2	TRBJ2-7
CASSRRGLTEAFF	TRBV19	TRBJ1-1
CASSQNPTGSYEQYF	TRBV5-1	TRBJ2-7
CASRTGRWGSYEQYF	TRBV6-5	TRBJ2-7
CASSPQQGMVTDTQYF	TRBV5-1	TRBJ2-3
CASPTGLTMNTEAFF	TRBV21-1	TRBJ1-1
CASSQEQRMDIQYF	TRBV4-2	TRBJ2-4
CAWSEGTTKSQETQYF	TRBV30	TRBJ2-5
CASSPFAGATGELFF	TRBV19	TRBJ2-2
CASSLVVSSGIQTDTQYF	TRBV7-6	TRBJ2-3
CASSLVAGYGAFF	TRBV7-2	TRBJ1-1
CASSDPEDTQYF	TRBV2	TRBJ2-3